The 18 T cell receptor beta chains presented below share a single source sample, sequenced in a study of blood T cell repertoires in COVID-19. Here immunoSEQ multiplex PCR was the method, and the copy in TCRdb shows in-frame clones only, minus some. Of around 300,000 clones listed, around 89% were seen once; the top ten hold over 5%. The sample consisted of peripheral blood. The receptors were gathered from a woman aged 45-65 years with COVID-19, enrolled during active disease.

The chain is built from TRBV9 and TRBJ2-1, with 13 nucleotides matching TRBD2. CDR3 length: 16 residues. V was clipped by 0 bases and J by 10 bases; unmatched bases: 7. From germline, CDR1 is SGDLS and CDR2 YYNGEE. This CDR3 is CASSVGTSGRGSEQFF. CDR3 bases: TGTGCCAGCAGCGTAGGAACTAGCGGGAGGGGTAGCGAGCAGTTCTTC.

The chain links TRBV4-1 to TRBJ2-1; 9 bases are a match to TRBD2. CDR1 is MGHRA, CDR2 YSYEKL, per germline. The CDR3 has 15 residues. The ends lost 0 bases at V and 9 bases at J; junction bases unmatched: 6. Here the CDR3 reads CASSQDPSGIREQFF. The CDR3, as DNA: TGCGCCAGCAGCCAAGACCCTAGCGGGATACGTGAGCAGTTCTTC.

Here the CDR3 DNA reads TGTGCCAGCAGCCAAGGACCGCGAGGCCATAGCAATCAGCCCCAGCATTTT. Translation gives CASSQGPRGHSNQPQHF. This sequence joins TRBV3-1 (or the pseudogene TRBV3-2) and TRBJ1-5; D is unresolved. Trimming left V 1 base short and J 0 bases short, with 13 bases between. From germline, CDR1 is LGHDT and CDR2 YNNKEL (reference sequence). CDR3 length: 17 residues.

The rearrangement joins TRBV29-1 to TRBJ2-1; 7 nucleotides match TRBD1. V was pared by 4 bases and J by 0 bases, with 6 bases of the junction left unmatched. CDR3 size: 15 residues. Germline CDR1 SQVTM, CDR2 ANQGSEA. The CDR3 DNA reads TGCAGCGTTGTCAGGACAGGATTCTCCTACAATGAGCAGTTCTTC. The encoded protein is CSVVRTGFSYNEQFF.

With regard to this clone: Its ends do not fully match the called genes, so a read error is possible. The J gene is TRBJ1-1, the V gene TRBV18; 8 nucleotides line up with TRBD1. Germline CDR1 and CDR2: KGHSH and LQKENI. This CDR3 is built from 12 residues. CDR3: CASSLSGGAGVF. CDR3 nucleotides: TGTGCCAGCTCACTTTCAGGGGGCGCAGGGGTCTTT. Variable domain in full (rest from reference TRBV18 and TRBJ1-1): NAGVMQNPRHLVRRRGQEARLRCSPMKGHSHVYWYRQLPEEGLKFMVYLQKENIIDESGMPKERFSAEFPKEGPSILRIQQVVRGDSAAYFCASSLSGGAGVFGQGTRLTVV.

CDR3 amino acids: CASSLGGVRNTEAFF. CDR3 coding DNA: TGTGCCAGCAGTTTGGGGGGTGTGAGGAACACTGAAGCTTTCTTT. J is TRBJ1-1 and V is TRBV27, with D perhaps TRBD1 (5 bases). The CDR3 extends over 15 amino acids. V shed 3 bases and J shed 1 base, with 12 bases lying between them. Germline values: CDR1 MNHEY, CDR2 SMNVEV (reference sequence).

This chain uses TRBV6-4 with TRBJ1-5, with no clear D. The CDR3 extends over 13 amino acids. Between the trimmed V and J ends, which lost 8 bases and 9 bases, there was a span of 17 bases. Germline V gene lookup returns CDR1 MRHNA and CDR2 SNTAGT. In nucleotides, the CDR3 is TGTGCCAGCGGAAGCGGGGTTGGCGGGCCCCAGCATTTT. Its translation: CASGSGVGGPQHF.

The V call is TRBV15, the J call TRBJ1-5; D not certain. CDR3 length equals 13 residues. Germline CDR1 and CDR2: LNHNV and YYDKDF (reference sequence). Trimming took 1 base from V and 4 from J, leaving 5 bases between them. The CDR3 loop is CATSRVPNQPQHF. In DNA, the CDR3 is TGTGCCACCAGCAGAGTTCCGAATCAGCCCCAGCATTTT.

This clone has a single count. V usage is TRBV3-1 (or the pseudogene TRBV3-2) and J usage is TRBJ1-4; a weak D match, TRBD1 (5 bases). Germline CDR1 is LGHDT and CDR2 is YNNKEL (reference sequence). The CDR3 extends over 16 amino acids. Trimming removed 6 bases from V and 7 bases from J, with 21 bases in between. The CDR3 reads CASSLERTGLLEKLFF. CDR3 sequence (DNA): TGTGCCAGCAGTCTCGAACGGACGGGACTACTTGAAAAACTGTTTTTT.

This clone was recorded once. The CDR3 bases are TGTGCCAGCATTTCGGATGAGGGAAATCAGCCCCAGCATTTT. Its translation is CASISDEGNQPQHF. V and J are TRBV25-1 and TRBJ1-5; unclear D gene. This CDR3 contains 14 residues. Trimming pared 7 bases from V and 4 bases from J, leaving 14 bases between. Germline lookup yields CDR1 MGHDK and CDR2 SYGVNS.

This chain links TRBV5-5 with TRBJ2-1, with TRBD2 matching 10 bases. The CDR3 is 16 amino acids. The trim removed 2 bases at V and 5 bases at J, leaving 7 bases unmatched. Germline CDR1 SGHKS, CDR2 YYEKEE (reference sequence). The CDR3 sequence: CASSFSSGSSHNEQFF. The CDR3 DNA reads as TGTGCCAGCAGCTTCTCTAGCGGGAGTTCCCACAATGAGCAGTTCTTC.

In DNA form, the CDR3 reads TGTGCCAGCAGCTTACGGACAGGGGAAGAGTCAGAGACCCAGTACTTC. It codes for CASSLRTGEESETQYF. This sequence joins TRBV7-8 and TRBJ2-5, with 9 bases matching TRBD1. Trimming removed 2 bases from V and 4 bases from J; junction bases left unmatched: 8. The length of the CDR3 is 16 residues. The V gene's germline CDR1 is SGHVS and CDR2 FQNEAQ.

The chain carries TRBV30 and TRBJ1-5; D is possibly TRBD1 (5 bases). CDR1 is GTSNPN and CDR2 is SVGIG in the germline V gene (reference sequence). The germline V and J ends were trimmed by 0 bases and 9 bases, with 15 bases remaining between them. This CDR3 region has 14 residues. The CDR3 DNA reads TGTGCCTGGAGTGTACTTAGGGGAGGCAGGCCCCAGCATTTT. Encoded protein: CAWSVLRGGRPQHF.

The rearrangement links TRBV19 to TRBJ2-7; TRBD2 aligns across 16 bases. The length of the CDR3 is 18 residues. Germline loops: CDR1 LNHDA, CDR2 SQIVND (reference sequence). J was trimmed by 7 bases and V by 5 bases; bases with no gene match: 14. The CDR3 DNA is TGTGCCAGTAGTGCCCCCGGGACTAGCGGGAGGGCTGGAACGGAGCAGTACTTC. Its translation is CASSAPGTSGRAGTEQYF.

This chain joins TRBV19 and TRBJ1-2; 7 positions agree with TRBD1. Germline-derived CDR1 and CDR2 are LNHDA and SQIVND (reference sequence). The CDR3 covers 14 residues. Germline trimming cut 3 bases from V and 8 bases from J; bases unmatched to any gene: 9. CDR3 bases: TGTGCCAGTAGTATCACGGGCAACAGGGGAGGCTACACCTTC. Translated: CASSITGNRGGYTF.

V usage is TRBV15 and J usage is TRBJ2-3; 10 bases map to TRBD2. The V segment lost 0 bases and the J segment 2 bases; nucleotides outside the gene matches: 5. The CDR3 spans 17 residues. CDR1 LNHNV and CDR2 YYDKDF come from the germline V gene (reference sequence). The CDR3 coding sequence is TGTGCCACCAGCAGAGAAATTGGACTAGCGGTCACAGATACGCAGTATTTT. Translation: CATSREIGLAVTDTQYF.

Here the CDR3 DNA reads TGTGCCAGCAGCCAAGATAAGAGCTACGGAGCACCCCTCCACTTT. Translation gives CASSQDKSYGAPLHF. The rearrangement links TRBV3-1 (or the pseudogene TRBV3-2) to TRBJ1-6, with D unresolved. The CDR3 totals 15 residues. CDR1 and CDR2 from the germline V gene are LGHDT and YNNKEL (reference sequence). Trimming removed 0 bases from V and 11 bases from J, with 14 bases in between.

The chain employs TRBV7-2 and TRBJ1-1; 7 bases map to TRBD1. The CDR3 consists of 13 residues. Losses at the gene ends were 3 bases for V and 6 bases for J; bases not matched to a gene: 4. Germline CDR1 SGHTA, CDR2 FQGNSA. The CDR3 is CASSFDRVSEAFF. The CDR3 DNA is TGTGCCAGCAGCTTCGACAGGGTCTCTGAAGCTTTCTTT.